The 31 T cell receptor beta chains reported below all come from one sample, sequenced in a study of T cells after yellow fever vaccination. MiXCR was run by TCRdb on the 5' RACE reads, yielding one entry per CDR3 protein. The profile shows some 350,000 distinct CDR3 sequences, roughly 4% of them singletons. The starting material was PBMCs, obtained 5 days after the yellow fever booster vaccination. The receptors stem from a man aged 18-30 years who received the YFV17D yellow fever vaccine.

The genes are TRBV30 and TRBJ1-5, with a weak D call TRBD1 (5 bases). V lost 0 bases to trimming and J lost 6 bases, with 9 bases between them. CDR1 is GTSNPN, CDR2 SVGIG, per germline (reference sequence). The CDR3 loop spans 13 amino acids. CDR3 coding DNA: TGTGCCTGGAGTGTAACAGGTGGTCAGCCCCAGCATTTT. This encodes CAWSVTGGQPQHF.

The chain uses TRBV7-2 and TRBJ1-4, with D unresolved. Germline V gene data show CDR1 as SGHTA and CDR2 as FQGNSA. V dropped 5 bases and J dropped 8 bases, with 21 bases sitting between them. This CDR3 has 16 amino acids. The CDR3 DNA follows: TGTGCCAGCAGCCCCGCCGCTGCCGGTCGCGGAGAAAAACTGTTTTTT. This encodes CASSPAAAGRGEKLFF.

This clonotype was counted at least ten times. J is TRBJ2-5 and V is TRBV4-1, with TRBD1 as a possible D gene (5 bases). From germline, CDR1 is MGHRA and CDR2 YSYEKL. The V end was cut by 4 bases, the J end by 2 bases, with 11 bases between. The CDR3 runs to 14 residues. CDR3 sequence: CASSRQGSQETQYF. The CDR3 DNA is TGCGCCAGCAGCCGGCAGGGATCTCAAGAGACCCAGTACTTC.

The table lists this clonotype with a few counts. The chain carries TRBV4-3 and TRBJ1-2; D is perhaps TRBD1 (5 bases). With 4 bases removed from V and 7 bases from J, the gap between germline ends came to 10 bases. Germline CDR1 is LGHNA and CDR2 is YSLEER. The CDR3 loop spans 12 amino acids. The CDR3 protein is CASSPNGGGYTF. CDR3 DNA: TGCGCCAGCAGCCCCAACGGGGGTGGCTACACCTTC.

The V gene is TRBV5-1, the J gene TRBJ1-1; a weak D match, TRBD1 (5 bases). The CDR3 totals 13 residues. Germline V gene data show CDR1 as SGHRS and CDR2 as YFSETQ. V lost 3 bases and J 5 bases, leaving 11 bases between the germline ends. CDR3 in DNA: TGCGCCAGCAGCTCGCTTTGGGGGACTGAAGCTTTCTTT. It codes for CASSSLWGTEAFF. The whole variable domain, filled in from reference TRBV5-1 and TRBJ1-1, reads KAGVTQTPRYLIKTRGQQVTLSCSPISGHRSVSWYQQTPGQGLQFLFEYFSETQRNKGNFPGRFSGRQFSNSRSEMNVSTLELGDSALYLCASSSLWGTEAFFGQGTRLTVV.

The V call is TRBV4-3, the J call TRBJ2-5; D perhaps matches TRBD2 (5 bases). The CDR3 sequence is 15 residues long. Trimming left V 0 bases short and J 1 base short, with 9 bases between. Per the germline V gene, CDR1 is LGHNA and CDR2 is YSLEER. The CDR3: CASSQDLAAQETQYF. CDR3 sequence (DNA): TGCGCCAGCAGCCAAGACCTAGCAGCCCAAGAGACCCAGTACTTC.

This clonotype appeared many times. This chain connects TRBV4-1 to TRBJ1-1; no firm D call. The CDR3 totals 15 residues. CDR1 and CDR2 (germline): MGHRA, YSYEKL. The V and J ends lost 0 bases and 1 base respectively, with 9 bases between them. The DNA of the CDR3 is TGCGCCAGCAGCCAAGATCCGTGGTGGAACACTGAAGCTTTCTTT. The encoded protein is CASSQDPWWNTEAFF.

This clonotype has a handful of counts. The chain joins TRBV5-5 to TRBJ2-5; D is uncertain. CDR1 is SGHKS, CDR2 YYEKEE, per germline (reference sequence). Between the trimmed V and J ends, which lost 0 bases and 4 bases, there was a span of 16 bases. CDR3 length: 16 residues. CDR3 in DNA: TGTGCCAGCAGCTTGGCCAATGTTGGCCTGCGAGAGACCCAGTACTTC. The encoded protein is CASSLANVGLRETQYF.

In its sample, this clonotype was seen many times. This chain uses TRBV5-1 with TRBJ1-1, with a weak D call TRBD1 (6 bases). Germline CDR1 SGHRS, CDR2 YFSETQ. V was pared by 0 bases and J by 2 bases, with 20 bases between. The CDR3 length is 18 residues. The CDR3, as DNA: TGCGCCAGCAGCTTGGCCCCAACATTTACAGGGAGAAACACTGAAGCTTTCTTT. Protein product: CASSLAPTFTGRNTEAFF.

This chain connects TRBV12-3 or TRBV12-4 to TRBJ1-1; the D is unclear. V was trimmed by 2 bases and J by 3 bases, leaving 10 bases between them. The CDR3 has 14 amino acids. The CDR3 DNA reads TGTGCCAGCAGTTTACTGGTGCCGTACACTGAAGCTTTCTTT. The encoded protein is CASSLLVPYTEAFF.

This clonotype was detected only a few times. The chain links TRBV7-2 to TRBJ1-1; 7 nucleotides align to TRBD1. There are 13 residues in the CDR3. From germline, CDR1 is SGHTA and CDR2 FQGNSA. V lost 5 bases, J lost 11 bases, and 11 bases stayed unmatched. CDR3 sequence reads: CASSPRDSPGAFF. The CDR3 nucleotides read TGTGCCAGCAGCCCACGGGACAGTCCCGGGGCTTTCTTT.

This clonotype was counted at least ten times. The V call is TRBV6-2 or TRBV6-3, the J call TRBJ1-2; unclear D gene. This CDR3 contains 13 residues. V lost 3 bases to trimming and J lost 2 bases, with 7 bases between them. Per germline, CDR1 MNHEY and CDR2 SVGEGT. For the CDR3, the DNA is TGTGCCAGCAGTTATAGGGTCAACTATGGCTACACCTTC. Translating it yields CASSYRVNYGYTF.

This clonotype was seen a handful of times. The chain carries TRBV6-1 and TRBJ2-7; D is undetermined. The CDR3 sequence is 13 residues long. Germline V gene lookup returns CDR1 MNHNS and CDR2 SASEGT. Between the trimmed V and J ends, which lost 4 bases and 2 bases, there was a span of 9 bases. The CDR3 loop reads CASSATVTYEQYV. CDR3 nucleotides: TGTGCCAGCAGTGCGACGGTTACCTACGAGCAGTACGTC.

The chain uses TRBV7-6 and TRBJ2-1; 14 bases align to TRBD2. Germline CDR1 reads SGHVS; CDR2 reads FNYEAQ. Trimming took 5 bases from V and 0 from J; bases not matched to a gene: 6. The CDR3 has 18 amino acids. In DNA, the CDR3 is TGTGCCAGCAGCGGGACTAGCGGGGGCGGGAGCTCCTACAATGAGCAGTTCTTC. It encodes CASSGTSGGGSSYNEQFF.

The table lists this clonotype with a few counts. The chain couples TRBV4-2 to TRBJ1-4, with 7 positions matching TRBD1. Germline V gives CDR1 LGHNA, CDR2 YNFKEQ. This CDR3 region has 15 residues. Unmatched junction bases numbered 8, after V lost 2 bases and J lost 8 bases. This CDR3 reads CASSQNRGFVEKLFF. In DNA form, the CDR3 reads TGTGCCAGCAGCCAAAACAGGGGATTCGTCGAAAAACTGTTTTTT.

This clonotype was seen ten or more times. This chain uses TRBV7-3 with TRBJ2-3; 7 bases fit TRBD2. Germline V lookup: CDR1 SGHTA, CDR2 FQGTGA. V shed 2 bases and J 2 bases; nucleotides not matched to a gene: 7. This CDR3 is 16 amino acids long. The CDR3 loop is CASSLGLADFTDTQYF. The DNA for the CDR3 is TGTGCCAGCAGCTTAGGGCTAGCGGATTTCACAGATACGCAGTATTTT.

This clonotype has at least ten counts. The chain recombines TRBV7-9 with TRBJ1-2; D possibly corresponds to TRBD1 (6 bases). The germline V gene encodes CDR1 SEHNR and CDR2 FQNEAQ (reference sequence). The CDR3 runs to 15 residues. The ends were cut back, 2 bases at V and 2 bases at J, with 12 bases in the middle. CDR3 protein: CASSLSAGANYGYTF. The DNA of the CDR3 is TGTGCCAGCAGCTTAAGCGCAGGGGCGAACTATGGCTACACCTTC.

There are many counts of this clonotype. This chain connects TRBV12-3 or TRBV12-4 to TRBJ2-4, with 8 bases lining up with TRBD1. The CDR3 has 17 amino acids. The trim removed 7 bases at V and 1 base at J, leaving 12 bases unmatched. CDR3 loop: CASKAPTGGNAKNIQYF. The CDR3 region has the DNA TGTGCCAGCAAGGCCCCCACAGGGGGTAACGCCAAAAACATTCAGTACTTC.

This clonotype has more than one count but fewer than ten. V usage is TRBV29-1 and J usage is TRBJ1-1, with 7 bases fitting TRBD1. The CDR3 loop spans 13 amino acids. With 7 bases clipped from V and 2 bases from J, the junction kept 7 bases outside the gene matches. Germline V CDR1 and CDR2: SQVTM, ANQGSEA. DNA for the CDR3: TGCAGCGCCGTGGGACAGCAAAACACTGAAGCTTTCTTT. It is translated as CSAVGQQNTEAFF. Filled out from reference TRBV29-1 and TRBJ1-1, the complete variable domain reads SAVISQKPSRDICQRGTSLTIQCQVDSQVTMMFWYRQQPGQSLTLIATANQGSEATYESGFVIDKFPISRPNLTFSTLTVSNMSPEDSSIYLCSAVGQQNTEAFFGQGTRLTVV.

This clonotype has a count of ten or more. The chain combines TRBV6-6 with TRBJ2-7, with 8 bases lining up with TRBD1. V lost 5 bases and J lost 5; bases outside the gene matches: 11. Looked up from germline, CDR1 is MNHNY and CDR2 is SVGAGI (reference sequence). The CDR3 contains 15 residues. CDR3 amino acids: CASSPSDRDGNEQYF. The CDR3 DNA is TGTGCCAGCAGTCCCTCGGACAGGGACGGCAACGAGCAGTACTTC.

A remark on this clonotype: This may be a read error, as it is one base from a much larger clone. The rearrangement uses TRBV6-6 and TRBJ2-6; no clear D gene. The V and J ends lost 8 bases and 2 bases respectively, with 19 bases between them. Per germline, CDR1 MNHNY and CDR2 SVGAGI (reference sequence). The CDR3 runs to 17 residues. DNA of the CDR3: TGTGCCAGCCGAACAGAGCCCCTGGGGACTGGGGCCAACGTCCTGACTTTC. Translated: CASRTEPLGTGANVLTF.

At least ten counts were recorded for this clonotype. This chain connects TRBV7-2 to TRBJ2-1, with D possibly TRBD1 on 5 matching bases. V was clipped by 5 bases and J by 7 bases, with 9 bases between them. Germline V gene data show CDR1 as SGHTA and CDR2 as FQGNSA. The length of the CDR3 is 12 residues. In nucleotides, the CDR3 is TGTGCCAGCAGCCAAGCAGGGAATGAGCAGTTCTTC. It encodes CASSQAGNEQFF.

This clonotype has more than one count but fewer than ten. The chain employs TRBV5-8 and TRBJ1-5; TRBD1 aligns across 8 bases. V gave up 4 bases and J gave up 3 bases; unmatched junction bases: 6. Looked up from germline, CDR1 is SGHTS and CDR2 is YDEGEE. CDR3 length: 15 amino acids. CDR3 DNA sequence: TGTGCCAGCAGCCCAGACAGGGGCCTCAATCAGCCCCAGCATTTT. Its protein is CASSPDRGLNQPQHF.

Ten or more counts support this clonotype. The chain is built from TRBV5-1 and TRBJ1-1, with D possibly TRBD1 on 6 matching bases. The CDR3 covers 14 residues. Germline CDR1 reads SGHRS; CDR2 reads YFSETQ. V lost 3 bases and J lost 0, with 9 bases in between. CDR3 loop: CASSWGPMNTEAFF. The CDR3 DNA reads TGCGCCAGCAGCTGGGGGCCAATGAACACTGAAGCTTTCTTT.

Only a few counts were recorded for this clonotype. The chain carries TRBV4-1 and TRBJ1-1; D ambiguous. The CDR3 is made up of 14 amino acids. The V gene lost 0 bases and the J gene lost 7 bases, with 12 bases spanning the gap. Germline V lookup: CDR1 MGHRA, CDR2 YSYEKL. For the CDR3, the DNA is TGCGCCAGCAGCCAAGAATTCGGACGGTATGAAGCTTTCTTT. Encoded protein: CASSQEFGRYEAFF.

This clonotype occurred a few times. J is TRBJ2-3 and V is TRBV6-5; D gene uncertain. Germline CDR1 is MNHEY and CDR2 is SVGAGI. The CDR3 has 13 amino acids. With 6 bases removed from V and 8 bases from J, the gap between germline ends came to 15 bases. CDR3 region: CASSRERTGTQYF. The CDR3 DNA reads TGTGCCAGCAGCCGAGAAAGGACGGGTACGCAGTATTTT.

This clonotype was recorded at least ten times. This chain uses TRBV6-6 with TRBJ2-5, with D perhaps TRBD2 (6 bases). The CDR3 sequence is 17 residues long. Trimming stripped 0 bases from V and 4 bases from J, with 18 bases between. Germline V lookup: CDR1 MNHNY, CDR2 SVGAGI (reference sequence). The CDR3 coding sequence is TGTGCCAGCAGTTACTCGAATTCAGGGAGGTTTAGAGAGACCCAGTACTTC. Amino acids: CASSYSNSGRFRETQYF.

In its sample, this clonotype was seen a few times. The chain has TRBV5-8 and TRBJ2-7, with 8 bases lining up with TRBD2. The J segment lost 2 bases and the V segment lost 4 bases, leaving 5 bases of the junction unmatched. Germline-derived CDR1 and CDR2 are SGHTS and YDEGEE. The CDR3 totals 14 residues. The CDR3 sequence is CASSRGGLAYEQYV. In DNA form, the CDR3 reads TGTGCCAGCAGCAGGGGGGGACTAGCCTACGAGCAGTACGTC.

This clonotype was counted only a few times. The rearrangement uses TRBV20-1 and TRBJ1-3; perhaps TRBD1 as D (6 bases). The CDR3 is made up of 16 amino acids. V lost 3 bases to trimming and J lost 4 bases, with 19 bases between them. Germline CDR1 DFQATT, CDR2 SNEGSKA (reference sequence). For the CDR3, the DNA is TGCAGTGCTAGTGCCGTCAGGGGATCGGGCGGAAACACCATATATTTT. Amino acid sequence: CSASAVRGSGGNTIYF.

This clonotype appeared a few times. J is TRBJ2-3 and V is TRBV4-3; 12 nucleotides agree with TRBD2. V lost 11 bases to trimming and J lost 6 bases; unmatched junction nucleotides: 18. The CDR3 extends over 17 amino acids. Germline assignment: CDR1 LGHNA and CDR2 YSLEER. The CDR3 protein is CAGDPDSSGGAFDTQYF. CDR3 DNA sequence: TGCGCCGGAGACCCCGATTCTAGCGGGGGGGCCTTCGATACGCAGTATTTT.

This rearrangement joins TRBV5-6 to TRBJ2-3; 8 bases match TRBD2. The germline V gene encodes CDR1 SGHDT and CDR2 YYEEEE. CDR3 length: 14 residues. The trim removed 4 bases at V and 4 bases at J, leaving 5 bases unmatched. CDR3 residues: CASSGRGGADTQYF. In DNA, the CDR3 is TGTGCCAGCAGCGGACGGGGGGGGGCAGATACGCAGTATTTT.